This TCR beta chain was identified during a study of cytomegalovirus exposure and HLA in healthy donors. Study context: The 500 to 850 first-cohort repertoires and the 130 or so validation repertoires shared the same platform, a later analysis reported. Whole-study findings and limits: Cytomegalovirus-associated status was assigned to about 170 TCR beta chains. Among the CMV-associated chains, three were confirmed in vitro as specific for CMV antigens. Reports indicated that the classifier achieved high specificity and sensitivity in diagnosing cytomegalovirus status.

The data were produced by immunoSEQ multiplex PCR, yet TCRdb's version contains in-frame clones alone and is incomplete. The sample holds fewer than 200,000 clones; more than 80% are singletons and the top ten take 3% to 3.5%. Points on this clone: Its antigen is still unknown.

Germline V gene data show CDR1 as SEHNR and CDR2 as FQNEAQ (reference sequence). CDR3 length: 18 residues. J lost 6 bases, V lost 0 bases, and 13 bases had no gene match. This chain connects TRBV7-9 to TRBJ2-2; 7 nucleotides align to TRBD2. The source is a woman in her late teens or twenties in good health and CMV-seropositive. Sequencing was performed on PBMCs. CDR3 nucleotide sequence: TGTGCCAGCAGCTTAGCGGGGGGAGGTGGGAGGGCCGCCGGGGAGCTGTTTTTT. This sequence encodes CASSLAGGGGRAAGELFF.